This T cell receptor beta chain was recovered during a study of tumor-infiltrating lymphocytes in localized non-small cell lung cancer. Broader study findings: T-cell fraction did not differ between immunotypes IM1 and IM2.

TCRdb's table, derived via immunoSEQ multiplex PCR, lists solely in-frame clones and lacks some. This table holds approximately 15,000 clones, about 48% found once. A remark on this clone: Its antigen is still unknown.

The clonotype was recovered from a human donor with non-small cell lung cancer. The sequencing sample was made of lung tumor tissue.

This chain's CDR3 is CASSSGTGGTDTQYF. CDR3 DNA sequence: TGTGCCAGCAGCTCCGGGACAGGGGGCACAGATACGCAGTATTTT. V is TRBV7-2 and J is TRBJ2-3, with TRBD1 matching over 10 bases. The CDR3 extends over 15 amino acids. Losses at the gene ends were 4 bases for V and 1 base for J; bases not matched to a gene: 2. The V gene's germline CDR1 is SGHTA and CDR2 FQGNSA.